This TCR beta chain is drawn from a study of patients and donors after allogeneic stem cell transplantation. TCRdb reprocessed the RT-PCR reads via MiXCR and lists one record per CDR3 protein. Of some 960,000 distinct CDR3 sequences listed, more than 15% are singletons. Only a few counts were recorded for this clonotype. Trimming removed 3 bases from V and 6 bases from J, with 12 bases in between. This CDR3 spans 13 amino acids. Germline assignment: CDR1 KGHSH and CDR2 LQKENI. This sequence was found in a human donor who was either an allogeneic HSCT recipient or a stem cell or donor lymphocyte infusion donor (not recorded which). It is not recorded whose cells these are; they may come from a transplant donor. This chain joins TRBV18 and TRBJ2-7; the D gene is possibly TRBD1 (6 bases). The source material was blood, either unsorted or a sorted T cell fraction (not recorded which). The CDR3 loop is CASSPGQIGEQYF. CDR3 DNA sequence: TGTGCCAGCTCACCCGGACAGATCGGCGAGCAGTACTTC.